One sample yielded the 22 T cell receptor beta chains listed below, sequenced in a study of blood T cell repertoires in COVID-19. Data came from immunoSEQ multiplex PCR; TCRdb stores just in-frame clones and leaves some out. In the table there are a few hundred thousand clones, around 89% of which are singletons. Sequenced input: peripheral blood. The receptors shown here come from a woman aged 45-65 years with active or convalescent COVID-19.

The chain employs TRBV5-5 and TRBJ2-2, with TRBD1 matching over 11 bases. The CDR3 is 15 residues long. V trimming: 4 bases; J trimming: 4 bases; junction bases outside the gene matches: 3. The germline CDR1 and CDR2 sequences are SGHKS and YYEKEE (reference sequence). The CDR3 reads CASSIGTGGTGELFF. CDR3 bases: TGTGCCAGCAGCATCGGGACAGGGGGCACCGGGGAGCTGTTTTTT.

J is TRBJ2-7 and V is TRBV2, with TRBD1 matching over 7 bases. Germline-derived CDR1 and CDR2 are SNHLY and FYNNEI. The CDR3 is 15 residues long. Trimming at V came to 6 bases and at J to 4 bases, leaving 12 bases not matched to a gene. This CDR3 reads CASRLRDSSLYEQYF. The CDR3 coding sequence is TGTGCCAGCAGGCTCCGGGACAGTAGCTTGTACGAGCAGTACTTC.

The chain combines TRBV6-5 with TRBJ1-2; no clear D. CDR1 and CDR2 from the germline V gene are MNHEY and SVGAGI. The CDR3 is 13 amino acids. V was clipped by 2 bases and J by 4 bases, with 8 bases between them. This CDR3 reads CASSYTDTYGYTF. The CDR3 bases are TGTGCCAGCAGTTACACAGACACCTATGGCTACACCTTC.

The chain couples TRBV29-1 to TRBJ1-1; D not certain. The length of the CDR3 is 13 residues. The V gene's germline CDR1 is SQVTM and CDR2 ANQGSEA. The V end lost 4 bases, the J end lost 4 bases, and 13 bases lay between the germline ends. The CDR3 reads CSVVGPVPTEAFF. The CDR3 DNA sequence: TGCAGCGTTGTGGGCCCAGTCCCCACTGAAGCTTTCTTT.

The V gene is TRBV6-1, the J gene TRBJ2-5, with 8 bases identical to TRBD1. Unmatched junction bases numbered 2, after V lost 1 base and J lost 1 base. Germline assignment: CDR1 MNHNS and CDR2 SASEGT. The CDR3 extends over 15 amino acids. The CDR3 nucleotides are TGTGCCAGCAGTGAAGGGACAGGGATCCAAGAGACCCAGTACTTC. Translation gives CASSEGTGIQETQYF.

This clone was picked up one time. CDR3 sequence: CAWSVQSGFDEQYF. CDR3 nucleotides: TGTGCCTGGAGTGTACAGTCGGGATTCGACGAGCAGTACTTC. The gene calls are TRBV30 and TRBJ2-7, with D perhaps TRBD2 (5 bases). This CDR3 is 14 amino acids long. The V gene lost 0 bases and the J gene lost 5 bases, with 14 bases spanning the gap. CDR1 is GTSNPN, CDR2 SVGIG, per germline (reference sequence).

The chain couples TRBV5-1 to TRBJ1-1; the D gene is possibly TRBD1 (6 bases). Looked up from germline, CDR1 is SGHRS and CDR2 is YFSETQ. The CDR3 loop spans 16 amino acids. The V end was cut by 2 bases, the J end by 0 bases, with 14 bases between. CDR3 sequence reads: CASSLEGDGMNTEAFF. The CDR3 DNA is TGCGCCAGCAGCTTAGAGGGGGACGGGATGAACACTGAAGCTTTCTTT.

A note on this clone: This same CDR3 is encoded by further DNA sequences in the sample. The gene calls are TRBV6-1 and TRBJ1-2; D ambiguous. Trimming shortened V by 1 base and J by 4 bases, and 4 bases separated the two germline ends. CDR3 length equals 12 residues. CDR1 and CDR2 (germline): MNHNS, SASEGT. CDR3 loop: CASSEGSYGYTF. The CDR3 DNA is TGTGCCAGCAGTGAAGGGAGCTATGGCTACACCTTC.

The chain couples TRBV27 to TRBJ1-1; the D gene is possibly TRBD1 (5 bases). Trimming shortened V by 9 bases and J by 5 bases, and 28 bases separated the two germline ends. The CDR3 totals 17 residues. The germline V gene encodes CDR1 MNHEY and CDR2 SMNVEV (reference sequence). In DNA, the CDR3 is TGTGCCAGGCAGGGCGAGGTAGGGGCGAAGGGGCGTACTGAAGCTTTCTTT. Protein: CARQGEVGAKGRTEAFF.

The chain couples TRBV24-1 to TRBJ2-1; 12 bases line up with TRBD2. Germline CDR1 KGHDR, CDR2 SFDVKD. V was clipped by 2 bases and J by 8 bases; unmatched bases: 9. The CDR3 is made up of 17 amino acids. The CDR3 nucleotides are TGTGCCACCAGTGATTGGAAGACTAGCGGGAGTCTCGATGAGCAGTTCTTC. The encoded protein is CATSDWKTSGSLDEQFF.

V is TRBV6-5 and J is TRBJ1-6, with a tentative D call TRBD1 (5 bases). Per the germline V gene, CDR1 is MNHEY and CDR2 is SVGAGI. The CDR3 extends over 12 amino acids. V lost 7 bases and J 18 bases, leaving 19 bases between the germline ends. The CDR3, as DNA: TGTGCCAGCACCACCGCAAGGGGCAGTACCCACTTT. The encoded protein is CASTTARGSTHF.

The rearrangement uses TRBV6-5 and TRBJ1-4; tentatively, D is TRBD1 (6 bases). V lost 8 bases and J 8 bases, leaving 15 bases between the germline ends. CDR1 MNHEY and CDR2 SVGAGI come from the germline V gene. The CDR3 length is 13 residues. CDR3 sequence: CASSGGFREKLFF. Written as DNA, the CDR3 is TGTGCCAGCTCGGGGGGCTTTAGGGAAAAACTGTTTTTT.

The CDR3 loop is CASSFLPTAKSYEQYF. The CDR3 coding sequence is TGTGCCAGCAGTTTCTTACCGACAGCCAAGTCCTACGAGCAGTACTTC. The J gene is TRBJ2-7, the V gene TRBV6-2 or TRBV6-3, with a tentative D call TRBD1 (5 bases). Germline CDR1 reads MNHEY; CDR2 reads SVGEGT. V was cut by 4 bases and J by 1 base, with 17 bases left in between. The CDR3 has 16 residues.

CDR3 bases: TGTGCCAGCAGCGTAGACCCTCGCGAACCGAACACCGGGGAGCTGTTTTTT. Its translation: CASSVDPREPNTGELFF. The V gene is TRBV9, the J gene TRBJ2-2; D call uncertain. Trimming shortened V by 0 bases and J by 0 bases, and 12 bases separated the two germline ends. The CDR3 covers 17 residues. Germline CDR1 and CDR2: SGDLS and YYNGEE.

The genes are TRBV5-1 and TRBJ1-2; 7 bases fit TRBD1. Germline V gives CDR1 SGHRS, CDR2 YFSETQ. The ends lost 0 bases at V and 10 bases at J; junction bases unmatched: 3. The CDR3 has 12 amino acids. The CDR3 is CASSLDRGNYTF. The CDR3 nucleotides are TGCGCCAGCAGCTTGGACAGGGGAAACTACACCTTC. Full variable domain (rest looked up from reference TRBV5-1 and TRBJ1-2): KAGVTQTPRYLIKTRGQQVTLSCSPISGHRSVSWYQQTPGQGLQFLFEYFSETQRNKGNFPGRFSGRQFSNSRSEMNVSTLELGDSALYLCASSLDRGNYTFGSGTRLTVV.

The V gene is TRBV14, the J gene TRBJ2-5; tentatively, D is TRBD2 (6 bases). Trimming took off 5 bases at V and 0 bases at J, with 13 bases between the two ends. The CDR3 contains 15 residues. CDR1 and CDR2 (germline): SGHDN, FVKESK. The CDR3 protein is CASSSIREYQETQYF. As DNA, the CDR3 is TGTGCCAGCAGCTCGATTCGGGAGTACCAAGAGACCCAGTACTTC.

The chain carries TRBV5-4 and TRBJ2-1; D is undetermined. The CDR3 totals 12 residues. V shed 0 bases and J shed 7 bases, with 5 bases lying between them. Germline V gene lookup returns CDR1 SGHNT and CDR2 YYREEE (reference sequence). CDR3 amino acids: CASSLAGNEQFF. CDR3 in DNA: TGTGCCAGCAGCTTGGCCGGGAATGAGCAGTTCTTC. Filled out from reference TRBV5-4 and TRBJ2-1, the complete variable domain reads ETGVTQSPTHLIKTRGQQVTLRCSSQSGHNTVSWYQQALGQGPQFIFQYYREEENGRGNFPPRFSGLQFPNYSSELNVNALELDDSALYLCASSLAGNEQFFGPGTRLTVL.

This chain joins TRBV7-2 and TRBJ1-1; tentatively, D is TRBD1 (6 bases). CDR1 is SGHTA, CDR2 FQGNSA, per germline. This CDR3 has 17 residues. The V and J ends lost 1 base and 1 base respectively, with 16 bases between them. The DNA for the CDR3 is TGTGCCAGCAGCTTAGGATCCGGGGGGCGGCAGAACACTGAAGCTTTCTTT. Translated, it gives CASSLGSGGRQNTEAFF.

The chain joins TRBV6-6 to TRBJ2-1; 12 positions agree with TRBD2. V trimming: 7 bases; J trimming: 5 bases; junction bases outside the gene matches: 6. This CDR3 has 15 residues. CDR1 and CDR2 from the germline V gene are MNHNY and SVGAGI (reference sequence). CDR3: CASIRTSGVNNEQFF. The CDR3 DNA sequence: TGTGCCAGCATTAGGACTAGCGGGGTGAACAATGAGCAGTTCTTC.

The chain combines TRBV27 with TRBJ2-7; tentatively, D is TRBD1 (5 bases). Looked up from germline, CDR1 is MNHEY and CDR2 is SMNVEV (reference sequence). Trimming removed 4 bases at V and 2 bases at J, with 21 bases between. CDR3 length equals 17 residues. The CDR3 DNA sequence: TGTGCCAGCAGTTCCCAGCGCCAAAAACAGGCCACCTACGAGCAGTACTTC. Translation: CASSSQRQKQATYEQYF.

The genes are TRBV27 and TRBJ1-1, with no clear D. Germline-derived CDR1 and CDR2 are MNHEY and SMNVEV (reference sequence). The CDR3 length is 16 residues. V was pared by 3 bases and J by 1 base, with 15 bases between. CDR3 sequence: CASSLARGGENTEAFF. CDR3 DNA: TGTGCCAGCAGTTTGGCCCGGGGTGGGGAGAACACTGAAGCTTTCTTT.

V usage is TRBV4-3 and J usage is TRBJ2-7, with 11 bases matching TRBD2. From germline, CDR1 is LGHNA and CDR2 YSLEER. The V segment lost 2 bases and the J segment 3 bases; nucleotides outside the gene matches: 15. This CDR3 spans 19 amino acids. CDR3 region: CASSQSGPLLAGGHYEQYF. In DNA, the CDR3 is TGCGCCAGCAGCCAATCGGGGCCTCTGCTAGCGGGAGGACACTACGAGCAGTACTTC.